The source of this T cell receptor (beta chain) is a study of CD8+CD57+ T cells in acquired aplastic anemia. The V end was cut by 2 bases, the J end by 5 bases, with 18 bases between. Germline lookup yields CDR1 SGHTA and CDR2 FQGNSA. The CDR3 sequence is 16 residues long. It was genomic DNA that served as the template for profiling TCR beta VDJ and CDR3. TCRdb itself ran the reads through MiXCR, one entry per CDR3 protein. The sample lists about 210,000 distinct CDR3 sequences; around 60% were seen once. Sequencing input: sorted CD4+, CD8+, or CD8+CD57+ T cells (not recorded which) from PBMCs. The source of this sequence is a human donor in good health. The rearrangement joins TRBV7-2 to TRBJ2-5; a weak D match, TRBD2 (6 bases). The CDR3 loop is CASSLRAARRGETQYF. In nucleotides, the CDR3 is TGTGCCAGCAGCTTAAGGGCAGCTCGACGGGGGGAGACCCAGTACTTC. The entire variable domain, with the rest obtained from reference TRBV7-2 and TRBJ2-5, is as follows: GAGVSQSPSNKVTEKGKDVELRCDPISGHTALYWYRQSLGQGLEFLIYFQGNSAPDKSGLPSDRFSAERTGGSVSTLTIQRTQQEDSAVYLCASSLRAARRGETQYFGPGTRLLVL.